The rows below give T cell receptor beta chains drawn from one sample of a study of response to subunit inactivated influenza vaccine. TCRdb processed the RT-PCR reads anew with MiXCR; each CDR3 protein has one entry. The repertoire holds just over 300,000 distinct CDR3 sequences, with roughly a fifth as singletons. The material sequenced was PBMCs from blood, taken about 20 months after vaccination. These receptors all stem from a man aged 50 to 75 who received an inactivated influenza vaccine. Both conserved end residues are part of each CDR3. The D gene is left open where the match is weak. Rows may omit the clone size; those that give it use once, few, many or a size class.

cdr3_length d_call j_call v_call clone_size cdr3_aa cdr3_nt
16 . TRBJ2-2 TRBV7-9 few CASITTDGLNTGELFF TGTGCCAGCATTACGACGGACGGACTCAACACCGGGGAGCTGTTTTTT
14 . TRBJ2-5 TRBV20-1 . CSTQQPNRQETQYF TGCAGTACTCAACAACCGAACCGCCAAGAGACCCAGTACTTC
12 . TRBJ1-5 TRBV7-2 many CASKQEGQPQHF TGTGCCAGCAAGCAGGAAGGGCAGCCCCAGCATTTT
11 . TRBJ1-2 TRBV6-6 few CASEGIYGYTF TGTGCCAGTGAGGGTATCTATGGCTACACCTTC
13 TRBD1 TRBJ1-1 TRBV6-5 . CASSSQGATEAFF TGTGCCAGCAGTTCCCAGGGGGCGACTGAAGCTTTCTTT
15 . TRBJ1-1 TRBV9 . CASSVGTGLNTEAFF TGTGCCAGCAGCGTTGGGACGGGGTTGAACACTGAAGCTTTCTTT
11 TRBD1 TRBJ2-5 TRBV30 few CAWSVRGTADF TGTGCCTGGAGTGTACGTGGGACAGCGGACTTC
15 TRBD1 TRBJ2-7 TRBV11-2 . CASSPGDSEFYEQYF TGTGCCAGCAGCCCCGGGGACAGCGAATTCTACGAGCAGTACTTC
16 . TRBJ2-3 TRBV11-2 many CASSLGEGRWTDTQYF TGTGCCAGCAGCTTAGGAGAAGGCCGGTGGACAGATACGCAGTATTTT
16 . TRBJ1-2 TRBV12-3/TRBV12-4 . CASSGPLGHLRYGYTF TGTGCCAGCAGCGGGCCCCTGGGTCACCTTCGCTATGGCTACACCTTC
13 . TRBJ1-6 TRBV6-1 . CASMDTVYSPLHF TGTGCCAGCATGGACACGGTTTATTCACCCCTCCACTTT
18 . TRBJ1-6 TRBV2 . CASSDGSLSGSYNSPLHF TGTGCCAGCAGTGACGGCAGCCTAAGTGGCTCCTATAATTCACCCCTCCACTTT
13 . TRBJ2-5 TRBV5-1 few CASSPTNQETQYF TGCGCCAGCAGCCCCACAAACCAAGAGACCCAGTACTTC
14 . TRBJ2-1 TRBV4-3 . CASSLGTATWEQFF TGCGCCAGCAGCCTAGGGACTGCCACATGGGAGCAGTTCTTC
16 TRBD2 TRBJ2-5 TRBV4-2 few CASSQASGGGKETQYF TGTGCCAGCAGCCAAGCTAGCGGGGGCGGGAAAGAGACCCAGTACTTC
17 . TRBJ1-4 TRBV20-1 many CSARSPSTGATNEKLFF TGCAGTGCTAGGAGCCCATCAACAGGAGCAACTAATGAAAAACTGTTTTTT
14 . TRBJ1-1 TRBV5-4 . CASSGNWGNTEAFF TGTGCCAGCAGCGGAAACTGGGGGAACACTGAAGCTTTCTTT
18 TRBD2 TRBJ2-1 TRBV5-4 few CASSSGTSGLHSYNEQFF TGTGCCAGCAGCTCTGGGACTAGCGGCCTTCACTCCTACAATGAGCAGTTCTTC
15 TRBD1 TRBJ1-3 TRBV5-1 many CASSRTTGAGNTIYF TGCGCCAGCAGCAGGACCACAGGGGCTGGAAACACCATATATTTT
14 . TRBJ2-7 TRBV2 . CASKGAGSTYEQYF TGTGCCAGCAAAGGGGCAGGGTCCACCTACGAGCAGTACTTC
14 . TRBJ1-2 TRBV4-1 . CASSPVGRNYGYTF TGCGCCAGCAGCCCGGTCGGGAGGAACTATGGCTACACCTTC
16 TRBD1 TRBJ2-1 TRBV5-1 few CASSLPDRGLYNEQFF TGCGCCAGCAGCTTACCAGACAGGGGACTTTACAATGAGCAGTTCTTC
15 TRBD2 TRBJ2-1 TRBV7-9 few CASSLVSSGGDEQFF TGTGCCAGCAGCTTAGTTTCTAGCGGGGGAGATGAGCAGTTCTTC
13 . TRBJ1-5 TRBV9 few CASSEGTNQPQHF TGTGCCAGCAGCGAAGGAACCAATCAGCCCCAGCATTTT
14 . TRBJ2-2 TRBV12-3/TRBV12-4 . CASSRWDNTGELFF TGTGCCAGCAGTCGGTGGGACAACACCGGGGAGCTGTTTTTT
14 . TRBJ1-1 TRBV4-3 few CASSRNGRDTEAFF TGCGCCAGCAGCCGGAACGGACGGGACACTGAAGCTTTCTTT
14 . TRBJ1-1 TRBV7-8 few CASSKTVRDTEAFF TGTGCCAGCAGCAAGACGGTGAGGGACACTGAAGCTTTCTTT
15 TRBD1 TRBJ1-5 TRBV19 . CASSIRTGVHHPQHF TGTGCCAGTAGTATAAGGACAGGCGTCCATCACCCCCAGCATTTT
14 TRBD1 TRBJ1-1 TRBV10-3 few CAISAGQGSAEAFF TGTGCCATCAGTGCAGGACAGGGTTCAGCTGAAGCTTTCTTT
14 . TRBJ1-2 TRBV7-9 . CASSFSQGSAGYTF TGTGCCAGCAGCTTCTCCCAGGGCTCCGCTGGCTACACCTTC
15 TRBD2 TRBJ2-3 TRBV5-1 . CASRVTSGRTDTQYF TGCGCCAGCAGAGTGACTAGCGGGCGCACAGATACGCAGTATTTT
15 TRBD1 TRBJ1-2 TRBV7-8 few CASSVASGTGGGYTF TGTGCCAGCAGCGTAGCCTCCGGGACAGGGGGTGGCTACACCTTC
13 . TRBJ2-1 TRBV20-1 many CSPSPEARNEQFF TGCAGTCCCAGCCCGGAGGCCAGGAATGAGCAGTTCTTC
15 . TRBJ1-1 TRBV28 many CASSLDGRGGTEAFF TGTGCCAGCAGTTTAGATGGCAGGGGAGGAACTGAAGCTTTCTTT
12 . TRBJ2-3 TRBV6-2/TRBV6-3 few CASSPVTDTQYF TGTGCCAGCAGTCCCGTAACAGATACGCAGTATTTT